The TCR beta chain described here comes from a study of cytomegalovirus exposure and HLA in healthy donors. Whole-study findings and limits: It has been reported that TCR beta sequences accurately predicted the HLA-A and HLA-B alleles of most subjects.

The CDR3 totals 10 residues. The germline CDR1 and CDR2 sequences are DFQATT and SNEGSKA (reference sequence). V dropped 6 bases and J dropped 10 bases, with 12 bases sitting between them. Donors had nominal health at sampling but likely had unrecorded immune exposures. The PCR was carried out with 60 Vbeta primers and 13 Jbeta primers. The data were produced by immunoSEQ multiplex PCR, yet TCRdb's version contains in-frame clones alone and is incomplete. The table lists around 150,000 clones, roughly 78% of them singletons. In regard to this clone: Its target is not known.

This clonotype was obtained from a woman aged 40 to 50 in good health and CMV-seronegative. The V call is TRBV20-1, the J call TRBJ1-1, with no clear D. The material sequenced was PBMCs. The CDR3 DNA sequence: TGCAGTGCAAGCCCTTTGCCAGCTTTCTTT. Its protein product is CSASPLPAFF.